These 29 T cell receptor beta chains came from one sample sequenced in a study of beta chain features in type 1 diabetes. Since all of the isolated RNA was reverse transcribed, expressed TCRB transcripts were what got sequenced. The method was immunoSEQ multiplex PCR; TCRdb's version includes in-frame clones alone and lacks a portion of them. The sample lists about 450,000 clones, roughly an eighth occurring once. The sample was naive CD4+ T cells from blood. These receptors were taken from a woman aged 18-30 years in good health.

On this clone itself: Additional DNA sequences in this sample encode the identical CDR3. This rearrangement joins TRBV30 to TRBJ2-3; D is ambiguous. V gave up 2 bases and J gave up 1 base, with 4 bases separating them. This CDR3 contains 12 residues. From germline, CDR1 is GTSNPN and CDR2 SVGIG (reference sequence). CDR3 DNA sequence: TGTGCCTGGAGTCGGGGCACAGATACGCAGTATTTT. Its protein product is CAWSRGTDTQYF.

This clone was seen a few times. The chain couples TRBV4-3 to TRBJ2-5, with 11 nucleotides matching TRBD2. Germline CDR1 LGHNA, CDR2 YSLEER. Trimming at V came to 3 bases and at J to 1 base, leaving 1 base not matched to a gene. CDR3 length: 15 residues. The CDR3 loop reads CASSQGLAAQETQYF. The DNA of the CDR3 is TGCGCCAGCAGCCAGGGACTAGCGGCCCAAGAGACCCAGTACTTC.

This clone was counted a few times. This chain connects TRBV4-1 to TRBJ2-6; D not certain. Germline loops: CDR1 MGHRA, CDR2 YSYEKL. V shed 1 base and J shed 0 bases, with 7 bases lying between them. The CDR3 spans 16 residues. CDR3: CASSQGRGSGANVLTF. The CDR3 DNA follows: TGCGCCAGCAGCCAAGGGCGTGGCTCTGGGGCCAACGTCCTGACTTTC.

The rearrangement joins TRBV27 to TRBJ2-5; either TRBD1 or TRBD2 may supply D (6 bases each). V was cut by 4 bases and J by 5 bases, with 14 bases left in between. This CDR3 comprises 14 residues. Per germline, CDR1 MNHEY and CDR2 SMNVEV (reference sequence). The CDR3 region has the DNA TGTGCCAGCAGTTCAGCGAGGGGGGTGGAGACCCAGTACTTC. Amino acids: CASSSARGVETQYF.

This CDR3 is CASRGAGGSVSAEAFF. DNA for the CDR3: TGTGCCAGCCGGGGGGCAGGGGGCAGCGTGAGCGCTGAAGCTTTCTTT. The chain is built from TRBV4-2 and TRBJ1-1, with TRBD1 identical over 8 bases. Germline V gene data show CDR1 as LGHNA and CDR2 as YNFKEQ. After removal of 8 bases from V and 6 bases from J, the junction contained 17 bases not matched to a gene. This CDR3 comprises 16 residues.

This clone was picked up a small number of times. The chain links TRBV28 to TRBJ1-5; D is perhaps TRBD1 (5 bases). This CDR3 comprises 13 residues. Germline V lookup: CDR1 MDHEN, CDR2 SYDVKM. V lost 6 bases, J lost 11 bases, and 17 bases lay in between. The CDR3: CASRLPGPLTQHF. The CDR3 region has the DNA TGTGCCAGCAGGTTACCGGGACCCCTTACCCAGCATTTT.

This clone came up a few times. The gene calls are TRBV5-1 and TRBJ2-5; 9 positions match TRBD2. CDR3 length: 15 amino acids. Germline CDR1 reads SGHRS; CDR2 reads YFSETQ. V gave up 7 bases and J gave up 5 bases; unmatched junction bases: 12. The CDR3 is CASFPGPAGGETQYF. DNA of the CDR3: TGCGCCAGCTTCCCGGGGCCAGCGGGAGGTGAGACCCAGTACTTC.

This clone appeared a few times. The chain uses TRBV4-1 and TRBJ2-1, with D tentatively TRBD2 (5 bases). Trimming left V 2 bases short and J 6 bases short, with 11 bases between. CDR1 is MGHRA, CDR2 YSYEKL, per germline. This CDR3 spans 14 amino acids. The CDR3 is CASSQPSSGNEQFF. The DNA of the CDR3 is TGCGCCAGCAGCCAACCTAGCTCGGGCAATGAGCAGTTCTTC.

This clone has more than one count but fewer than ten. The chain joins TRBV11-2 to TRBJ2-3, with TRBD2 matching 10 bases. After removal of 5 bases from V and 4 bases from J, the junction contained 9 bases not matched to a gene. The germline CDR1 and CDR2 sequences are SGHAT and FQNNGV. The CDR3 extends over 16 amino acids. The CDR3, as DNA: TGTGCCAGCAGCCACGGACTAGCGGCAGGGGCAGATACGCAGTATTTT. It yields the protein CASSHGLAAGADTQYF. Together with reference TRBV11-2 and TRBJ2-3, the CDR3 gives the full variable domain: EAGVAQSPRYKIIEKRQSVAFWCNPISGHATLYWYQQILGQGPKLLIQFQNNGVVDDSQLPKDRFSAERLKGVDSTLKIQPAKLEDSAVYLCASSHGLAAGADTQYFGPGTRLTVL.

V and J are TRBV9 and TRBJ1-2; D uncertain. The V gene's germline CDR1 is SGDLS and CDR2 YYNGEE. The ends were cut back, 1 base at V and 7 bases at J, with 11 bases in the middle. The CDR3 spans 13 residues. The chain's CDR3 is CASSVSEVTGYTF. The CDR3 coding sequence is TGTGCCAGCAGCGTATCGGAAGTAACTGGCTACACCTTC.

CDR3 residues: CAISDGKDIQYF. In nucleotides, the CDR3 is TGTGCCATCAGTGATGGGAAGGACATTCAGTACTTC. The chain recombines TRBV10-3 with TRBJ2-4; no clear D. Germline-derived CDR1 and CDR2 are ENHRY and SYGVKD. The CDR3 extends over 12 amino acids. V was clipped by 3 bases and J by 8 bases, with 8 bases between them.

The J gene is TRBJ2-5, the V gene TRBV5-4; TRBD1 aligns across 8 bases. Germline CDR1 and CDR2: SGHNT and YYREEE (reference sequence). Trimming at V came to 4 bases and at J to 4 bases, leaving 15 bases not matched to a gene. The CDR3 loop spans 17 amino acids. CDR3 residues: CASSLGTGGFGAETQYF. The CDR3 nucleotides read TGTGCCAGCAGCCTGGGGACAGGTGGTTTTGGAGCAGAGACCCAGTACTTC.

This clone was detected only a few times. The chain joins TRBV11-2 to TRBJ2-6; D may be TRBD1 (6 bases). The CDR3 loop spans 15 amino acids. V was pared by 1 base and J by 2 bases, with 6 bases between. Germline V gene lookup returns CDR1 SGHAT and CDR2 FQNNGV. The CDR3 is CASSLAGAGANVLTF. The CDR3 DNA reads TGTGCCAGCAGCTTAGCAGGGGCTGGGGCCAACGTCCTGACTTTC. The variable domain in full, completed from reference TRBV11-2 and TRBJ2-6, reads EAGVAQSPRYKIIEKRQSVAFWCNPISGHATLYWYQQILGQGPKLLIQFQNNGVVDDSQLPKDRFSAERLKGVDSTLKIQPAKLEDSAVYLCASSLAGAGANVLTFGAGSRLTVL.

The table lists this clone with a few counts. The chain uses TRBV28 and TRBJ2-3; D remains unclear. V shed 5 bases and J shed 1 base, with 16 bases lying between them. CDR1 is MDHEN, CDR2 SYDVKM, per germline. The CDR3 loop spans 16 amino acids. This CDR3 is CASSPGGPLGTDTQYF. In DNA form, the CDR3 reads TGTGCCAGCAGTCCTGGTGGGCCCTTGGGCACAGATACGCAGTATTTT.

The V and J genes are TRBV19 and TRBJ2-7; tentatively, D is TRBD1 (6 bases). CDR3 length: 15 amino acids. CDR1 is LNHDA and CDR2 is SQIVND in the germline V gene (reference sequence). V lost 4 bases and J 4 bases, leaving 17 bases between the germline ends. The CDR3 sequence: CASSTRDTSSYEQYF. The CDR3 DNA sequence: TGTGCCAGTAGTACCCGGGACACGTCCTCTTACGAGCAGTACTTC. The full variable domain, its missing parts supplied by reference TRBV19 and TRBJ2-7, is DGGITQSPKYLFRKEGQNVTLSCEQNLNHDAMYWYRQDPGQGLRLIYYSQIVNDFQKGDIAEGYSVSREKKESFPLTVTSAQKNPTAFYLCASSTRDTSSYEQYFGPGTRLTVT.

The chain joins TRBV29-1 to TRBJ1-2; D gene unclear. The germline gives CDR1 SQVTM, CDR2 ANQGSEA. Between the trimmed V and J ends, which lost 5 bases and 0 bases, there was a span of 16 bases. CDR3 size: 15 residues. The CDR3: CSVRPQQTPNYGYTF. The CDR3 DNA sequence: TGCAGCGTTCGACCCCAACAAACCCCTAACTATGGCTACACCTTC.

The chain couples TRBV7-2 to TRBJ2-4; unclear D gene. This CDR3 comprises 15 residues. Germline assignment: CDR1 SGHTA and CDR2 FQGNSA. Trimming took off 2 bases at V and 4 bases at J, with 12 bases between the two ends. The chain's CDR3 is CASSLPFWQKNIQYF. CDR3 sequence (DNA): TGTGCCAGCAGCTTACCATTTTGGCAGAAAAACATTCAGTACTTC.

The chain couples TRBV18 to TRBJ2-1; 8 bases align to TRBD2. The CDR3 consists of 16 residues. CDR1 and CDR2 from the germline V gene are KGHSH and LQKENI. The J segment lost 5 bases and the V segment lost 6 bases, leaving 12 bases of the junction unmatched. The CDR3 protein is CASSLYTSGKDNEQFF. Written as DNA, the CDR3 is TGTGCCAGCTCGCTATATACTAGCGGCAAGGACAATGAGCAGTTCTTC.

V gene TRBV7-3 combines with J gene TRBJ2-7; D is undetermined. Trimming removed 1 base at V and 3 bases at J, with 10 bases between. CDR3 length: 14 amino acids. The germline V gene has CDR1 SGHTA and CDR2 FQGTGA. CDR3 in DNA: TGTGCCAGCAGCTTAATGGGGAAAAGCTACGAGCAGTACTTC. Encoded protein: CASSLMGKSYEQYF. The whole variable domain, filled in from reference TRBV7-3 and TRBJ2-7, reads GAGVSQTPSNKVTEKGKYVELRCDPISGHTALYWYRQSLGQGPEFLIYFQGTGAADDSGLPNDRFFAVRPEGSVSTLKIQRTERGDSAVYLCASSLMGKSYEQYFGPGTRLTVT.

This clone has a handful of counts. The rearrangement links TRBV14 to TRBJ2-2, with D perhaps being TRBD1 or TRBD2 (5 bases each). V was clipped by 3 bases and J by 10 bases, with 21 bases between them. CDR3 length equals 16 residues. Germline V gives CDR1 SGHDN, CDR2 FVKESK. CDR3 protein: CASSQGWGTYTEELFF. DNA for the CDR3: TGTGCCAGCAGCCAGGGATGGGGGACCTATACTGAGGAGCTGTTTTTT.

CDR3 coding DNA: TGTGCCAGCCGAAACAGAGGCCCCCAAGAGACCCAGTACTTC. Translated: CASRNRGPQETQYF. The chain links TRBV7-8 to TRBJ2-5, with D hard to call. The CDR3 sequence is 14 residues long. CDR1 and CDR2 from the germline V gene are SGHVS and FQNEAQ. V was pared by 8 bases and J by 1 base, with 14 bases between.

This clone came up a few times. The chain has TRBV6-4 and TRBJ2-1; 9 nucleotides align to TRBD1. The CDR3 is made up of 15 amino acids. The V gene end was trimmed by 5 bases and the J gene end by 6 bases; junction bases not matched to a gene: 8. In germline, CDR1 is MRHNA, CDR2 SNTAGT. CDR3 residues: CASSSGTGKTNEQFF. The CDR3 DNA sequence: TGTGCCAGCAGTTCCGGGACAGGGAAAACCAATGAGCAGTTCTTC.

This clone was counted a few times. V is TRBV30 and J is TRBJ1-1, with unresolved D. CDR3 length: 10 residues. V was pared by 5 bases and J by 11 bases, with 12 bases between. CDR1 GTSNPN and CDR2 SVGIG come from the germline V gene (reference sequence). CDR3 sequence reads: CAWGPPGAFF. In DNA form, the CDR3 reads TGTGCCTGGGGACCGCCAGGCGCTTTCTTT.

This clone turned up a few times. The chain combines TRBV7-9 with TRBJ1-1; TRBD1 might be the D (5 bases). Germline CDR1 SEHNR, CDR2 FQNEAQ (reference sequence). Trimming took 1 base from V and 9 from J, leaving 12 bases between them. The CDR3 covers 13 residues. CDR3 nucleotide sequence: TGTGCCAGCAGCTTAGTTAGGCAGGGTAAAGCTTTCTTT. Amino acids: CASSLVRQGKAFF.

Notes on this clone: This sample includes further DNA sequences coding for the same CDR3. CDR3 nucleotide sequence: TGTGCCAGCTCACCACTTAGTACTGAAGCTTTCTTT. This gives the protein CASSPLSTEAFF. The V and J genes are TRBV18 and TRBJ1-1, with no clear D. Germline loops: CDR1 KGHSH, CDR2 LQKENI. There are 12 residues in the CDR3. V shed 1 base and J shed 5 bases, with 5 bases lying between them.

The chain combines TRBV14 with TRBJ1-1; the match to TRBD1 covers 9 bases. Germline CDR1 and CDR2: SGHDN and FVKESK. J was trimmed by 1 base and V by 3 bases; bases with no gene match: 3. There are 15 residues in the CDR3. CDR3 sequence: CASSHPGQGNTEAFF. For the CDR3, the DNA is TGTGCCAGCAGCCATCCGGGACAGGGGAACACTGAAGCTTTCTTT.

This chain connects TRBV18 to TRBJ2-2; possibly TRBD1 for D (6 bases). CDR3 length: 16 amino acids. Trimming removed 4 bases from V and 0 bases from J, with 12 bases in between. Germline loops: CDR1 KGHSH, CDR2 LQKENI. The CDR3 DNA reads as TGTGCCAGCTCACGGACAGACCTCCCGAACACCGGGGAGCTGTTTTTT. This translates into CASSRTDLPNTGELFF.

This clone has a handful of counts. The J gene is TRBJ2-5, the V gene TRBV25-1, with D possibly being TRBD1 or TRBD2 (5 bases each). The V gene lost 5 bases and the J gene lost 2 bases, with 15 bases spanning the gap. Per germline, CDR1 MGHDK and CDR2 SYGVNS. The CDR3 loop spans 15 amino acids. CDR3 nucleotide sequence: TGTGCCAGCAGTTCCCAACGGGACCCTCAAGAGACCCAGTACTTC. Translating gives CASSSQRDPQETQYF.

The chain couples TRBV7-9 to TRBJ2-2; D remains ambiguous. The germline V and J ends were trimmed by 5 bases and 0 bases, with 10 bases remaining between them. Germline values: CDR1 SEHNR, CDR2 FQNEAQ (reference sequence). This CDR3 is 15 amino acids long. Written as DNA, the CDR3 is TGTGCCAGCAGCCAGACATATACGAACACCGGGGAGCTGTTTTTT. Residues: CASSQTYTNTGELFF.